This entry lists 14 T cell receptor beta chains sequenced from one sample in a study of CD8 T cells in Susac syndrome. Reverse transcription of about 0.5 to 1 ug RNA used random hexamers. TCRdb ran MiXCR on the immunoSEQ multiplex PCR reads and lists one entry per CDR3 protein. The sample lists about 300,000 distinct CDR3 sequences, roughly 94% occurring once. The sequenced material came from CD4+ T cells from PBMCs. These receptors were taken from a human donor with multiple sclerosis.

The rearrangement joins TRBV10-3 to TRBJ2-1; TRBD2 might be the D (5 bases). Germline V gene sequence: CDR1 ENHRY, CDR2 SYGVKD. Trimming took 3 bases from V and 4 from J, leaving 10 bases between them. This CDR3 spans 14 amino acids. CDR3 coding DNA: TGTGCCATCAGTGACGCCAGGACTTACAATGAGCAGTTCTTC. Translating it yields CAISDARTYNEQFF.

The CDR3 spells CASSPDRGRGTQYF. The CDR3 coding sequence is TGTGCCAGCTCCCCCGACAGGGGGCGAGGGACCCAGTACTTC. V usage is TRBV18 and J usage is TRBJ2-5; 10 positions agree with TRBD1. This CDR3 region has 14 residues. The germline gives CDR1 KGHSH, CDR2 LQKENI. The J segment lost 7 bases and the V segment lost 6 bases, leaving 8 bases of the junction unmatched. Combining the CDR3 with reference TRBV18 and TRBJ2-5 gives the whole variable domain NAGVMQNPRHLVRRRGQEARLRCSPMKGHSHVYWYRQLPEEGLKFMVYLQKENIIDESGMPKERFSAEFPKEGPSILRIQQVVRGDSAAYFCASSPDRGRGTQYFGPGTRLLVL.

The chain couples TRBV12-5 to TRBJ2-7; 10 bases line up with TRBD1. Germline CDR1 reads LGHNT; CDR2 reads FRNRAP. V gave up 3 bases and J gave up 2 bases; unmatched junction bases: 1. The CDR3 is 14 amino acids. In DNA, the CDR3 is TGTGCTAGTGGTTTCGGACAGGGGGCCTACGAGCAGTACTTC. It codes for CASGFGQGAYEQYF.

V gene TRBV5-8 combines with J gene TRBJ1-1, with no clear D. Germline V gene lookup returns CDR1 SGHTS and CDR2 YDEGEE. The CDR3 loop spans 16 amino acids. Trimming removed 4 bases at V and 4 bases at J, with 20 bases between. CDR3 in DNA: TGTGCCAGCAGCCCCGTGGCTGCCGGTCGTAGCACTGAAGCTTTCTTT. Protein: CASSPVAAGRSTEAFF. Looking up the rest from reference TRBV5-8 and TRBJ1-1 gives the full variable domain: EAGVTQSPTHLIKTRGQQATLRCSPISGHTSVYWYQQALGLGLQFLLWYDEGEERNRGNFPPRFSGRQFPNYSSELNVNALELEDSALYLCASSPVAAGRSTEAFFGQGTRLTVV.

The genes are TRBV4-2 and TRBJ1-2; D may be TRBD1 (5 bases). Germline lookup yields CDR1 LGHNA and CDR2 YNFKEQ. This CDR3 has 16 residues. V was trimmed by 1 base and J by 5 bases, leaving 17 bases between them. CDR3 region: CASSQGGQTENYGYTF. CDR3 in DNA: TGTGCCAGCAGCCAAGGGGGTCAGACAGAGAATTATGGCTACACCTTC.

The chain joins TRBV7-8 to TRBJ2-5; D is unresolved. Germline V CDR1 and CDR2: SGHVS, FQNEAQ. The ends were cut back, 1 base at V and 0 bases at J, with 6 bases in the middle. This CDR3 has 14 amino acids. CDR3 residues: CASSLGGYQETQYF. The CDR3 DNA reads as TGTGCCAGCAGCTTAGGGGGTTACCAAGAGACCCAGTACTTC.

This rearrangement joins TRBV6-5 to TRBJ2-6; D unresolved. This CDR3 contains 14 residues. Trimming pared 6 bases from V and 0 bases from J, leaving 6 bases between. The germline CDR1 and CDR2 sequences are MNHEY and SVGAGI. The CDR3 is CASRMSSGANVLTF. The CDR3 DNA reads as TGTGCCAGCAGGATGAGCTCTGGGGCCAACGTCCTGACTTTC.

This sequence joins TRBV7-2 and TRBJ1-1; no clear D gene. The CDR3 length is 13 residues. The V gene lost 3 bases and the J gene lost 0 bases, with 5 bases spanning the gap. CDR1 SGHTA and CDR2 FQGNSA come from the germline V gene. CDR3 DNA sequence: TGTGCCAGCAGCTTTTTCATGAACACTGAAGCTTTCTTT. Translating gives CASSFFMNTEAFF.

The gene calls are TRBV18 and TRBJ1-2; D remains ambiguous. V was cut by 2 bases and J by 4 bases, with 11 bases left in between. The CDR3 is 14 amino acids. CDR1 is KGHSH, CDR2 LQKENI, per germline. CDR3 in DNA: TGTGCCAGCTCACCATCCGGGAGGAGCTATGGCTACACCTTC. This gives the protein CASSPSGRSYGYTF.

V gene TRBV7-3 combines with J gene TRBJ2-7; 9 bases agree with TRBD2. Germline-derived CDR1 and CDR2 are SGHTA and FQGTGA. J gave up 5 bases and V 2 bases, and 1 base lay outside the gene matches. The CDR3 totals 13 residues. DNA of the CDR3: TGTGCCAGCAGCTTAGGGACTAGCAACGAGCAGTACTTC. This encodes CASSLGTSNEQYF.

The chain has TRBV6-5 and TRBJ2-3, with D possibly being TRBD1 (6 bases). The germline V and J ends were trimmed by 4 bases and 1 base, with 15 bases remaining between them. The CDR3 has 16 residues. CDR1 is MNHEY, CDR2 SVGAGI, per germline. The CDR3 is CASSSLRGPRTDTQYF. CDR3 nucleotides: TGTGCCAGCAGTTCTCTCAGGGGACCCCGCACAGATACGCAGTATTTT.

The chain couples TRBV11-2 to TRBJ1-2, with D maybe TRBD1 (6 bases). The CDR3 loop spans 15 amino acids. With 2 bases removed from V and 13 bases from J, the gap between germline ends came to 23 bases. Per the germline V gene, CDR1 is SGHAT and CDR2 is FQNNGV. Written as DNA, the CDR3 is TGTGCCAGCAGCTTACATGTGCTGGGGGGGCTGCCGGGCACCTTC. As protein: CASSLHVLGGLPGTF.

CDR3 nucleotides: TGTGCTAGTGATCGGGCAGGCCTTGGCACCGGGGAGCTGTTTTTT. Encoded protein: CASDRAGLGTGELFF. V is TRBV12-5 and J is TRBJ2-2; D unresolved. V lost 7 bases and J lost 4, with 16 bases in between. This CDR3 has 15 amino acids. The V gene's germline CDR1 is LGHNT and CDR2 FRNRAP.

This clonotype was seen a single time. As DNA, the CDR3 is TGCGCCAGCAGCGATACTAGCGGGAGAGTGGATACGCAGTATTTT. It specifies CASSDTSGRVDTQYF. The V gene is TRBV5-1, the J gene TRBJ2-3; 11 nucleotides align to TRBD2. Germline values: CDR1 SGHRS, CDR2 YFSETQ. V trimming: 4 bases; J trimming: 6 bases; junction bases outside the gene matches: 7. This CDR3 region has 15 residues.